These 15 T cell receptor beta chains were all obtained from the same sample, sequenced in a study of early T cells in non-severe SARS-CoV-2 infection. A single record per CDR3 protein comes from TCRdb applying MiXCR to the 5' RACE reads. The sample contains about 76,000 distinct CDR3 sequences, approximately 10% of which appear only once. The sample taken for sequencing was whole blood. The receptors come from an adult who was a healthcare worker with PCR-confirmed SARS-CoV-2 infection or an uninfected control (not recorded which).

The sample holds a few counts of this clonotype. The J gene is TRBJ1-3, the V gene TRBV2; 8 positions agree with TRBD1. Germline V gives CDR1 SNHLY, CDR2 FYNNEI. V was pared by 7 bases and J by 0 bases, with 8 bases of the junction left unmatched. There are 16 residues in the CDR3. The DNA for the CDR3 is TGTGCCAGCAACCCGGGACAGGCCCTCTCTGGAAACACCATATATTTT. Its translation: CASNPGQALSGNTIYF.

This clonotype was detected ten times or more. The rearrangement links TRBV20-1 to TRBJ1-1, with TRBD1 matching over 9 bases. The CDR3 has 13 residues. Germline CDR1 DFQATT, CDR2 SNEGSKA (reference sequence). Trimming took 6 bases from V and 0 from J; bases not matched to a gene: 2. CDR3 residues: CSAGQGMNTEAFF. As DNA, the CDR3 is TGCAGTGCAGGACAGGGGATGAACACTGAAGCTTTCTTT.

This clonotype showed up many times. J is TRBJ2-3 and V is TRBV6-1; D perhaps matches TRBD2 (5 bases). Trimming shortened V by 0 bases and J by 1 base, and 11 bases separated the two germline ends. Germline V gene sequence: CDR1 MNHNS, CDR2 SASEGT. The CDR3 spans 16 residues. The CDR3 protein is CASSEATIPRTDTQYF. The CDR3 coding sequence is TGTGCCAGCAGTGAAGCGACTATCCCCCGCACAGATACGCAGTATTTT.

The sample holds many counts of this clonotype. V usage is TRBV10-1 and J usage is TRBJ2-7; 8 nucleotides match TRBD1. Trimming took 0 bases from V and 6 from J; bases not matched to a gene: 7. The CDR3 contains 15 residues. Germline assignment: CDR1 WNHNN and CDR2 SYGVQD (reference sequence). The CDR3 nucleotides are TGCGCCAGCAGTGAGTCGGTTCAGGGGGCGGCCGAGCAGTACTTC. Protein: CASSESVQGAAEQYF.

The rearrangement joins TRBV12-3 or TRBV12-4 to TRBJ1-2; 8 bases match TRBD1. V shed 6 bases and J 2 bases; nucleotides not matched to a gene: 5. The CDR3 totals 14 residues. CDR3 amino acids: CASSSWTGNYGYTF. CDR3 DNA sequence: TGTGCCAGCAGCTCATGGACAGGGAACTATGGCTACACCTTC.

The chain links TRBV29-1 to TRBJ1-4; 8 nucleotides match TRBD1. J was trimmed by 8 bases and V by 7 bases; bases with no gene match: 9. The CDR3 extends over 13 amino acids. Per germline, CDR1 SQVTM and CDR2 ANQGSEA. CDR3 DNA sequence: TGCAGCGCGCTGACAGGGGTCGGCGAAAAACTGTTTTTT. It specifies CSALTGVGEKLFF.

This clonotype was counted many times. The chain is built from TRBV11-2 and TRBJ2-3; tentative D call: TRBD1 (6 bases). Germline loops: CDR1 SGHAT, CDR2 FQNNGV. There are 14 residues in the CDR3. Trimming left V 3 bases short and J 8 bases short, with 15 bases between. In nucleotides, the CDR3 is TGTGCCAGCAGCTTGGGGAACAGGGTGGGTACGCAGTATTTT. Encoded protein: CASSLGNRVGTQYF.

The chain couples TRBV7-6 to TRBJ2-2; no definite D call. The V end was cut by 11 bases, the J end by 6 bases, with 13 bases between. The germline CDR1 and CDR2 sequences are SGHVS and FNYEAQ. This CDR3 comprises 12 residues. The CDR3 sequence: CAARSVAGELFF. The CDR3 DNA reads TGTGCCGCTAGGAGCGTCGCCGGGGAGCTGTTTTTT.

V gene TRBV29-1 combines with J gene TRBJ1-2; possibly TRBD1 for D (5 bases). Germline CDR1 SQVTM, CDR2 ANQGSEA. The CDR3 runs 13 residues. The V and J ends lost 1 base and 4 bases respectively, with 10 bases between them. CDR3 sequence: CSVEVRGTYGYTF. In nucleotides, the CDR3 is TGCAGCGTTGAAGTAAGAGGGACCTATGGCTACACCTTC.

This clonotype was seen more than once but under ten times. The chain links TRBV29-1 to TRBJ2-7, with 8 nucleotides matching TRBD1. This CDR3 has 13 amino acids. J gave up 5 bases and V 3 bases, and 6 bases lay outside the gene matches. Germline V gene lookup returns CDR1 SQVTM and CDR2 ANQGSEA. Here the CDR3 DNA reads TGCAGCGTTGACGAAGACAGGGGCCACGAGCAGTACTTC. Its protein product is CSVDEDRGHEQYF.

The table lists this clonotype with many counts. The chain links TRBV7-2 to TRBJ2-7, with D perhaps given as TRBD1 or TRBD2 (5 bases each). V was pared by 1 base and J by 7 bases, with 17 bases between. The CDR3 totals 15 residues. Germline CDR1 SGHTA, CDR2 FQGNSA. CDR3 in DNA: TGTGCCAGCAGCTTAGGAGGGGTCTACTGGGAAGAGCAGTACTTC. Protein: CASSLGGVYWEEQYF.

This rearrangement joins TRBV7-2 to TRBJ1-4, with 9 positions matching TRBD1. The CDR3 spans 15 residues. Germline CDR1 is SGHTA and CDR2 is FQGNSA. V trimming: 4 bases; J trimming: 8 bases; junction bases outside the gene matches: 8. CDR3 coding DNA: TGTGCCAGCAGCTCGATAACAGGGGGCGTCGAAAAACTGTTTTTT. Encoded protein: CASSSITGGVEKLFF.

This clonotype turned up a few times. This rearrangement joins TRBV7-8 to TRBJ2-7, with TRBD1 as a possible D gene (6 bases). Trimming shortened V by 1 base and J by 6 bases, and 16 bases separated the two germline ends. CDR3 length: 15 residues. Germline V CDR1 and CDR2: SGHVS, FQNEAQ. The CDR3 reads CASSLVGTGILEQYF. In DNA form, the CDR3 reads TGTGCCAGCAGCTTAGTAGGTACAGGGATTCTCGAGCAGTACTTC. Supplemented by reference TRBV7-8 and TRBJ2-7, the full variable domain reads GAGVSQSPRYKVAKRGQDVALRCDPISGHVSLFWYQQALGQGPEFLTYFQNEAQLDKSGLPSDRFFAERPEGSVSTLKIQRTQQEDSAVYLCASSLVGTGILEQYFGPGTRLTVT.

The J gene is TRBJ1-6, the V gene TRBV5-1, with unresolved D. The CDR3 is 14 residues long. Germline CDR1 and CDR2: SGHRS and YFSETQ. The V and J ends lost 0 bases and 9 bases respectively, with 10 bases between them. CDR3 residues: CASSLVSVGSPLHF. DNA of the CDR3: TGCGCCAGCAGCTTGGTTTCAGTGGGTTCACCCCTCCACTTT. Drawing the rest from reference TRBV5-1 and TRBJ1-6, the complete variable domain is KAGVTQTPRYLIKTRGQQVTLSCSPISGHRSVSWYQQTPGQGLQFLFEYFSETQRNKGNFPGRFSGRQFSNSRSEMNVSTLELGDSALYLCASSLVSVGSPLHFGNGTRLTVT.

A few counts support this clonotype. This chain connects TRBV20-1 to TRBJ1-2; D possibly corresponds to TRBD1 (6 bases). V gave up 0 bases and J gave up 0 bases, with 14 bases separating them. The CDR3 spans 16 residues. Germline CDR1 reads DFQATT; CDR2 reads SNEGSKA (reference sequence). The chain's CDR3 is CSARDYTGQANYGYTF. Here the CDR3 DNA reads TGCAGTGCTAGAGATTATACAGGGCAAGCTAACTATGGCTACACCTTC.